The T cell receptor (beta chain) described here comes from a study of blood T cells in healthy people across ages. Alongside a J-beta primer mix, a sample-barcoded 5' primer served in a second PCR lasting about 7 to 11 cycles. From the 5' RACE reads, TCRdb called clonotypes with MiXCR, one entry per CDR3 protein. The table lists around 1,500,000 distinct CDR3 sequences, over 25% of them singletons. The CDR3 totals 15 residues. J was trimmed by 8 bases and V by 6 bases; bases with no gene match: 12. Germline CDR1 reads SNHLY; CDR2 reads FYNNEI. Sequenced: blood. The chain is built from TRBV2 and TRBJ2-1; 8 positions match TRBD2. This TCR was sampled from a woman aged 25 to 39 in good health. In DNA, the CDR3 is TGTGCCAGCAGCTCCGAGCGGGAGTTTATCGATGAGCAGTTCTTC. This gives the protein CASSSEREFIDEQFF.